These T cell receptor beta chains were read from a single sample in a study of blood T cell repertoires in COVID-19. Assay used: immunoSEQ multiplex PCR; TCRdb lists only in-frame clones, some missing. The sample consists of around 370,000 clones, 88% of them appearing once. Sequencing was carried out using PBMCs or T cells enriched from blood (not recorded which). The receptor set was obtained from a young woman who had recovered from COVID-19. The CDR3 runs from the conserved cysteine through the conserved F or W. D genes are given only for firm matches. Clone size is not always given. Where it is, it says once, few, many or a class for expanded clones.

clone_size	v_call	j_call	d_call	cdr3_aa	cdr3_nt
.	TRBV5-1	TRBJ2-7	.	CASSSVPSGTNNQYF	TGCGCCAGCAGCTCCGTTCCCTCCGGGACAAACAACCAGTACTTC
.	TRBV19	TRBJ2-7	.	CASSPTSGYSYEQYF	TGTGCCAGTAGCCCTACTAGTGGGTACTCCTACGAGCAGTACTTC
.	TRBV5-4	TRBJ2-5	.	CASSSAVTLGQETQYF	TGTGCCAGCAGCTCGGCCGTGACACTAGGCCAAGAGACCCAGTACTTC
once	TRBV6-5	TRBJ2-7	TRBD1	CASRDSTYEQYF	TGTGCCAGCCGGGACAGTACCTACGAGCAGTACTTC
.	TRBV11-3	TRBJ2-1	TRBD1	CASSVGQGEGSKVYNEQFF	TGTGCCAGCAGCGTAGGACAGGGTGAGGGATCAAAGGTTTACAATGAGCAGTTCTTC
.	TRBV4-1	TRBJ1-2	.	CASSQDVAGDGYTF	TGCGCCAGCAGCCAAGATGTGGCAGGGGATGGCTACACCTTC
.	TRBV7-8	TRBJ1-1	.	CASSFMGATEAFF	TGTGCCAGCAGTTTTATGGGGGCCACTGAAGCTTTCTTT
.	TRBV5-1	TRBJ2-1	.	CASSLEAYEQFF	TGCGCCAGCAGCTTGGAAGCTTATGAGCAGTTCTTC
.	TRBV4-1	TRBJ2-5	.	CASSQEGAGAYQETQYF	TGCGCCAGCAGCCAAGAAGGGGCGGGGGCGTACCAAGAGACCCAGTACTTC
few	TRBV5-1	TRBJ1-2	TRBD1	CASSPTGGSYGYTF	TGCGCCAGCAGCCCTACAGGGGGAAGCTATGGCTACACCTTC
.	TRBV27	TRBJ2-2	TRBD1	CASSLYLGDRGYAGELFF	TGTGCCAGCAGTTTATATCTCGGAGACAGGGGGTACGCCGGGGAGCTGTTTTTT